The 31 T cell receptor beta chains in this list originate from one sample, sequenced in a study of T cell responses to AZD1222 COVID-19 vaccine. The table came from immunoSEQ multiplex PCR; TCRdb's copy has only in-frame clones and leaves some out. Counted here are 85,000 to 110,000 clones, about 90% occurring once; the ten biggest clones make up 20% to 25%. The sequenced sample was peripheral blood, obtained on day 0 of AZD1222 vaccination. Receptors were obtained from an adult in good health.

This rearrangement joins TRBV5-4 to TRBJ2-7; D is ambiguous. The length of the CDR3 is 15 residues. CDR1 is SGHNT, CDR2 YYREEE, per germline (reference sequence). Trimming removed 2 bases from V and 5 bases from J, with 17 bases in between. CDR3 DNA: TGTGCCAGCAGCTTAACAGTCGCGCGAGTAAACGAGCAGTACTTC. Protein: CASSLTVARVNEQYF.

V gene TRBV5-5 combines with J gene TRBJ1-3, with D unclear. Trimming left V 5 bases short and J 0 bases short, with 15 bases between. The CDR3 length is 16 residues. Germline CDR1 SGHKS, CDR2 YYEKEE (reference sequence). CDR3 DNA sequence: TGTGCCAGCAGTCGTGGACTGTCCGACTCTGGAAACACCATATATTTT. Translation gives CASSRGLSDSGNTIYF.

In this sample, this clone turned up a few times. The chain is built from TRBV12-5 and TRBJ1-6; D perhaps matches TRBD1 (5 bases). The CDR3 has 16 residues. The ends were cut back, 5 bases at V and 0 bases at J, with 11 bases in the middle. The germline V gene has CDR1 LGHNT and CDR2 FRNRAP. The CDR3 loop is CASGDDRSSYNSPLHF. As DNA, the CDR3 is TGTGCTAGTGGTGATGACAGAAGCTCCTATAATTCACCCCTCCACTTT.

This rearrangement joins TRBV11-1 to TRBJ2-5; 7 bases map to TRBD1. The CDR3 is 16 amino acids. Germline V gene lookup returns CDR1 SGHAT and CDR2 FQDESV (reference sequence). After removal of 5 bases from V and 2 bases from J, the junction contained 11 bases not matched to a gene. Written as DNA, the CDR3 is TGTGCCAGCAGCACCCCCCGGGGACAGCTACAAGAGACCCAGTACTTC. This codes for CASSTPRGQLQETQYF.

J is TRBJ1-3 and V is TRBV7-6; the D gene is possibly TRBD1 (5 bases). Trimming removed 0 bases at V and 1 base at J, with 10 bases between. Germline CDR1 SGHVS, CDR2 FNYEAQ. There are 16 residues in the CDR3. CDR3 in DNA: TGTGCCAGCAGCTTAGCGGGACCCAGATCTGGAAACACCATATATTTT. Its protein product is CASSLAGPRSGNTIYF.

The rearrangement uses TRBV18 and TRBJ1-1; D possibly corresponds to TRBD1 (5 bases). Germline assignment: CDR1 KGHSH and CDR2 LQKENI. The CDR3 is 14 amino acids. The ends were cut back, 7 bases at V and 5 bases at J, with 17 bases in the middle. The CDR3 region is CASFAGREGTEAFF. The CDR3 region has the DNA TGTGCCAGCTTTGCTGGGCGGGAGGGGACTGAAGCTTTCTTT.

The V gene is TRBV10-3, the J gene TRBJ2-2, with a tentative D call TRBD2 (7 bases). The CDR3 totals 17 residues. The V and J ends lost 11 bases and 3 bases respectively, with 25 bases between them. Per germline, CDR1 ENHRY and CDR2 SYGVKD. The CDR3 DNA follows: TGTGCCGCGAGAAAGCGAGGGGGGGCTTCGGACACCGGGGAGCTGTTTTTT. Translating gives CAARKRGGASDTGELFF.

The chain joins TRBV3-1 (or the pseudogene TRBV3-2) to TRBJ2-5; D gene uncertain. The CDR3 extends over 14 amino acids. V was cut by 1 base and J by 6 bases, with 12 bases left in between. Germline-derived CDR1 and CDR2 are LGHDT and YNNKEL (reference sequence). CDR3 DNA: TGTGCCAGCAGCCAAGGGGTAGACCGAAAGACCCAGTACTTC. As protein: CASSQGVDRKTQYF.

The chain combines TRBV28 with TRBJ2-3; 11 nucleotides match TRBD2. V trimming: 2 bases; J trimming: 1 base; junction bases outside the gene matches: 11. CDR3 size: 19 residues. CDR1 is MDHEN and CDR2 is SYDVKM in the germline V gene. The CDR3 spells CASSLAQLAGEEGTDTQYF. The CDR3 nucleotides read TGTGCCAGCAGTTTAGCCCAACTAGCGGGAGAGGAAGGCACAGATACGCAGTATTTT.

The V gene is TRBV28, the J gene TRBJ2-2; 9 nucleotides agree with TRBD2. The V and J ends lost 2 bases and 6 bases, in that order; junction bases with no gene match: 7. This CDR3 has 16 amino acids. Per the germline V gene, CDR1 is MDHEN and CDR2 is SYDVKM. CDR3 residues: CASSLGLAGTSGELFF. In DNA, the CDR3 is TGTGCCAGCAGTTTAGGGCTAGCGGGAACGTCCGGGGAGCTGTTTTTT.

This chain links TRBV11-2 with TRBJ2-1; 10 nucleotides align to TRBD1. V shed 7 bases and J 9 bases; nucleotides not matched to a gene: 15. The CDR3 sequence is 16 residues long. CDR1 is SGHAT and CDR2 is FQNNGV in the germline V gene. The DNA of the CDR3 is TGTGCCAGCACCCAAAACCCAGGACAGGGGGTCGGTGAGCAGTTCTTC. Amino acid sequence: CASTQNPGQGVGEQFF. The full variable domain, in which reference TRBV11-2 and TRBJ2-1 provide the parts outside the CDR3, is EAGVAQSPRYKIIEKRQSVAFWCNPISGHATLYWYQQILGQGPKLLIQFQNNGVVDDSQLPKDRFSAERLKGVDSTLKIQPAKLEDSAVYLCASTQNPGQGVGEQFFGPGTRLTVL.

The J gene is TRBJ2-6, the V gene TRBV6-2 or TRBV6-3; TRBD2 aligns across 7 bases. The CDR3 runs 15 residues. Losses at the gene ends were 5 bases for V and 5 bases for J; bases not matched to a gene: 6. The germline gives CDR1 MNHEY, CDR2 SVGEGT. The CDR3 sequence is CASSNGGSRANVLTF. The CDR3 DNA is TGTGCCAGCAGTAACGGGGGGAGTAGGGCCAACGTCCTGACTTTC.

This chain links TRBV19 with TRBJ2-2, with unresolved D. V was clipped by 3 bases and J by 1 base, with 12 bases between them. The CDR3 has 16 residues. Germline V CDR1 and CDR2: LNHDA, SQIVND (reference sequence). For the CDR3, the DNA is TGTGCCAGTAGTATCGGTCGGACGGGGAACACCGGGGAGCTGTTTTTT. Encoded protein: CASSIGRTGNTGELFF. The full variable domain, with the rest looked up from reference TRBV19 and TRBJ2-2, is DGGITQSPKYLFRKEGQNVTLSCEQNLNHDAMYWYRQDPGQGLRLIYYSQIVNDFQKGDIAEGYSVSREKKESFPLTVTSAQKNPTAFYLCASSIGRTGNTGELFFGEGSRLTVL.

This clone showed up just a few times. The chain couples TRBV11-2 to TRBJ1-6; D unresolved. The CDR3 length is 15 residues. V was cut by 0 bases and J by 5 bases, with 8 bases left in between. The germline V gene encodes CDR1 SGHAT and CDR2 FQNNGV. The CDR3 reads CASSLEWADNSPLHF. Here the CDR3 DNA reads TGTGCCAGCAGCTTAGAATGGGCAGATAATTCACCCCTCCACTTT. Looking up the rest from reference TRBV11-2 and TRBJ1-6 gives the full variable domain: EAGVAQSPRYKIIEKRQSVAFWCNPISGHATLYWYQQILGQGPKLLIQFQNNGVVDDSQLPKDRFSAERLKGVDSTLKIQPAKLEDSAVYLCASSLEWADNSPLHFGNGTRLTVT.

The chain links TRBV7-8 to TRBJ1-1; no reliable D call. The CDR3 totals 15 residues. V was cut by 0 bases and J by 5 bases, with 13 bases left in between. CDR1 and CDR2 (germline): SGHVS, FQNEAQ. The CDR3, as DNA: TGTGCCAGCAGCTTAGCTCGGAGCGGGAGGACTGAAGCTTTCTTT. It specifies CASSLARSGRTEAFF.

A single count supports this clone. The genes are TRBV18 and TRBJ1-1; 7 bases line up with TRBD1. Trimming took 4 bases from V and 3 from J; bases not matched to a gene: 8. Germline values: CDR1 KGHSH, CDR2 LQKENI. The CDR3 extends over 15 amino acids. CDR3 sequence reads: CASSLRQGVDTEAFF. CDR3 coding DNA: TGTGCCAGCTCACTTAGACAGGGCGTCGACACTGAAGCTTTCTTT.

This clone was recorded once. V usage is TRBV11-2 and J usage is TRBJ2-3; possibly TRBD2 for D (5 bases). V was shortened by 5 bases and J by 2 bases, with 14 bases between the two germline ends. There are 15 residues in the CDR3. In germline, CDR1 is SGHAT, CDR2 FQNNGV. The CDR3 DNA sequence: TGTGCCAGCAGCCTAGGAGGACCGGTCACAGATACGCAGTATTTT. Translated, it gives CASSLGGPVTDTQYF. Full variable domain (remainder filled in from reference TRBV11-2 and TRBJ2-3): EAGVAQSPRYKIIEKRQSVAFWCNPISGHATLYWYQQILGQGPKLLIQFQNNGVVDDSQLPKDRFSAERLKGVDSTLKIQPAKLEDSAVYLCASSLGGPVTDTQYFGPGTRLTVL.

The chain is built from TRBV5-8 and TRBJ1-5; D not certain. The V end lost 4 bases, the J end lost 4 bases, and 9 bases lay between the germline ends. This CDR3 contains 13 residues. From germline, CDR1 is SGHTS and CDR2 YDEGEE. The CDR3 spells CASSPAQNQPQHF. Here the CDR3 DNA reads TGTGCCAGCAGCCCGGCGCAGAATCAGCCCCAGCATTTT.

V gene TRBV6-6 combines with J gene TRBJ1-1; D is unresolved. With 7 bases removed from V and 3 bases from J, the gap between germline ends came to 12 bases. The CDR3 covers 13 residues. Per germline, CDR1 MNHNY and CDR2 SVGAGI (reference sequence). In nucleotides, the CDR3 is TGTGCCAGCACTAGAGGACTGGACACTGAAGCTTTCTTT. Translation gives CASTRGLDTEAFF.

The chain uses TRBV20-1 and TRBJ2-7; D call uncertain. The CDR3 is 11 amino acids. Trimming took off 7 bases at V and 3 bases at J, with 10 bases between the two ends. Germline loops: CDR1 DFQATT, CDR2 SNEGSKA (reference sequence). This chain's CDR3 is CSGTWRYEQYF. In DNA form, the CDR3 reads TGCAGTGGGACCTGGCGCTACGAGCAGTACTTC.

The rearrangement joins TRBV7-9 to TRBJ1-1, with 9 bases lining up with TRBD1. Germline V gene sequence: CDR1 SEHNR, CDR2 FQNEAQ (reference sequence). The CDR3 consists of 15 residues. CDR3 region: CVQGGQGSMNTEAFF. The CDR3 DNA reads as TGTGTCCAGGGGGGACAGGGAAGCATGAACACTGAAGCTTTCTTT. Using reference TRBV7-9 and TRBJ1-1 for the parts outside the CDR3, the full variable domain is DTGVSQNPRHKITKRGQNVTFRCDPISEHNRLYWYRQTLGQGPEFLTYFQNEAQLEKSRLLSDRFSAERPKGSFSTLEIQRTEQGDSAMYLCVQGGQGSMNTEAFFGQGTRLTVV.

On this clone: A much larger clone lies one base from this, so it may be a read error. The chain recombines TRBV19 with TRBJ2-5; 10 bases align to TRBD1. CDR3 length equals 13 residues. CDR1 is LNHDA and CDR2 is SQIVND in the germline V gene (reference sequence). The V gene end was trimmed by 6 bases and the J gene end by 4 bases; junction bases not matched to a gene: 2. CDR3 amino acids: CASSGQGGETQYF. For the CDR3, the DNA is TGTGCCAGTAGCGGACAGGGGGGAGAGACCCAGTACTTC.

J is TRBJ2-3 and V is TRBV27, with D unclear. V gave up 2 bases and J gave up 2 bases, with 8 bases separating them. The germline V gene has CDR1 MNHEY and CDR2 SMNVEV (reference sequence). The CDR3 has 14 amino acids. CDR3 DNA sequence: TGTGCCAGCAGTTTACGGGCAGTCACAGATACGCAGTATTTT. This encodes CASSLRAVTDTQYF.

The rearrangement uses TRBV4-3 and TRBJ1-6, with 8 bases that match TRBD1. The CDR3 contains 16 residues. Germline V gene data show CDR1 as LGHNA and CDR2 as YSLEER. Unmatched junction bases numbered 5, after V lost 1 base and J lost 6 bases. CDR3 region: CASSQVADRVNSPLHF. DNA of the CDR3: TGCGCCAGCAGCCAAGTCGCGGACAGGGTTAATTCACCCCTCCACTTT.

The DNA of the CDR3 is TGTGCCAGCAGATCCGGGACCGGGGAGCAGTACTTC. Amino acids: CASRSGTGEQYF. The genes are TRBV28 and TRBJ2-7; D might be TRBD1 or TRBD2, each matching 5 bases. Germline lookup yields CDR1 MDHEN and CDR2 SYDVKM. The CDR3 consists of 12 residues. Trimming removed 6 bases at V and 7 bases at J, with 13 bases between.

The genes are TRBV4-1 and TRBJ2-7; D unclear. This CDR3 comprises 17 residues. CDR1 and CDR2 (germline): MGHRA, YSYEKL. V lost 1 base, J lost 2 bases, and 18 bases lay in between. This CDR3 reads CASSQVYVWPRAYEQYF. Here the CDR3 DNA reads TGCGCCAGCAGCCAAGTGTATGTCTGGCCCCGGGCCTACGAGCAGTACTTC.

The chain links TRBV19 to TRBJ2-2; 7 bases line up with TRBD1. The germline V gene has CDR1 LNHDA and CDR2 SQIVND (reference sequence). There are 15 residues in the CDR3. J lost 5 bases, V lost 1 base, and 4 bases had no gene match. Written as DNA, the CDR3 is TGTGCCAGTAGTATAGTCTCACAGGGGACCGGGGAGCTGTTTTTT. Translating gives CASSIVSQGTGELFF.

This clone was observed once. This chain connects TRBV2 to TRBJ2-1, with D possibly matching TRBD1 (6 bases). The V gene's germline CDR1 is SNHLY and CDR2 FYNNEI. The CDR3 is made up of 13 amino acids. The V end was cut by 4 bases, the J end by 3 bases, with 7 bases between. The CDR3 protein is CASSGDIYNEQFF. CDR3 coding DNA: TGTGCCAGCAGTGGGGACATCTACAATGAGCAGTTCTTC. The whole variable domain, remainder taken from reference TRBV2 and TRBJ2-1, is EPEVTQTPSHQVTQMGQEVILRCVPISNHLYFYWYRQILGQKVEFLVSFYNNEISEKSEIFDDQFSVERPDGSNFTLKIRSTKLEDSAMYFCASSGDIYNEQFFGPGTRLTVL.

The chain uses TRBV18 and TRBJ1-1, with 9 nucleotides matching TRBD1. V lost 6 bases and J lost 2; bases outside the gene matches: 7. This CDR3 is 15 amino acids long. Looked up from germline, CDR1 is KGHSH and CDR2 is LQKENI. The CDR3 sequence is CASSSQGQGNTEAFF. For the CDR3, the DNA is TGTGCCAGCTCCTCCCAGGGACAGGGAAACACTGAAGCTTTCTTT.

The gene calls are TRBV10-2 and TRBJ1-2; 11 bases are a match to TRBD1. V was clipped by 6 bases and J by 14 bases; unmatched bases: 14. The CDR3 covers 14 residues. CDR1 is WSHSY and CDR2 is SAAADI in the germline V gene. CDR3 amino acids: CASRSPGQGALWTF. DNA for the CDR3: TGCGCCAGCAGATCTCCAGGACAGGGGGCCTTATGGACCTTC.

V and J are TRBV12-3 or TRBV12-4 and TRBJ2-3, with D possibly being TRBD2 (5 bases). The germline V and J ends were trimmed by 3 bases and 5 bases, with 9 bases remaining between them. CDR3 length: 13 residues. CDR3 nucleotide sequence: TGTGCCAGCAGTTTCGGGGAAGTAGATACGCAGTATTTT. Amino acid sequence: CASSFGEVDTQYF.